The T cell receptor beta chain under discussion was sequenced for a study of long-term antiretroviral therapy in people with HIV. Version v3.0 of the immunoSEQ assay was performed at survey level. The target of sequencing was about 35,000-50,000 T-cell genomes per sample. Repertoires were generated with immunoSEQ multiplex PCR, while TCRdb's copy carries only in-frame clones and drops some. The sample has tens of thousands of clones, about 90% seen once. None of the participants with HIV were treated outside the United States. Between the trimmed V and J ends, which lost 1 base and 7 bases, there was a span of 17 bases. This CDR3 is 16 amino acids long. CDR1 is MGHRA and CDR2 is YSYEKL in the germline V gene.

J is TRBJ2-1 and V is TRBV4-1, with D perhaps assigned TRBD1 or TRBD2 (6 bases each). Here the sequenced sample was unsorted PBMCs, taken 2 years after starting antiretroviral therapy. The TCR originated in a man aged 50-59 years with HIV. The CDR3 DNA is TGCGCCAGCAGCCAAGTAGCAGCGGTAGGGGGGAATGAGCAGTTCTTC. This sequence encodes CASSQVAAVGGNEQFF.